This T cell receptor (beta chain) was observed in a study of shared clonotypes between healthy human individuals. Turning to the study itself: Donor composition was a couple of women and three men, aged 18 to 49. Study results and limitations: Generally, naive subsets (rather than memory subsets) showed larger estimated richness. Sharing across four donors was highest in naive CD4 (roughly 5%) and lowest in memory CD8 (roughly 0.4%). Generation probabilities were higher for clonotypes shared across all four sorted-subset donors than for unshared ones.

A word on this clone: Its antigen remains unknown.

The CDR3 is made up of 16 amino acids. Trimming pared 4 bases from V and 4 bases from J, leaving 19 bases between. The germline gives CDR1 SGHNT, CDR2 YYREEE (reference sequence). Assay used: immunoSEQ multiplex PCR; TCRdb lists only in-frame clones, some missing. The repertoire holds some 2,000,000 clones, with 85% to 95% as singletons. The origin of this receptor is a man aged 18 to 30 in good health. This chain connects TRBV5-4 to TRBJ2-3; a weak D match, TRBD2 (6 bases). Input material: naive CD4+ T cells sorted from blood. As to subset: CD45RA+ positively selected. The CDR3 DNA sequence: TGTGCCAGCAGCCCGGAGACTAGGGGAGGTTCAGATACGCAGTATTTT. Translated: CASSPETRGGSDTQYF.